Sequencing of this T cell receptor (beta chain) was carried out in a study of CD8+ T cells in alopecia areata. As for the study in general: A regimen of oral tofacitinib, 5 to 10 mg twice daily, was given to treated patients. Tofacitinib therapy took 6 to 18 months; 6 months off drug came after.

Extracted RNA was reverse transcribed into cDNA, the sequencing template. This table comes from immunoSEQ multiplex PCR, and its TCRdb copy is limited to in-frame clones, with some not included. The sample includes approximately 63,000 clones, 55% to 75% seen only once; the top ten take over 15%. The CDR3 contains 14 residues. The germline gives CDR1 SGHRS, CDR2 YFSETQ. V was cut by 3 bases and J by 7 bases, with 17 bases left in between. The study team obtained lesional scalp punch biopsies and peripheral blood from alopecia areata patients. Starting from PBMCs, sorting isolated CD4+ and CD8+ T cells.

Sequencing used CD8+ T cells sorted from blood, obtained at week 0. This receptor was identified in a human donor with alopecia areata. This rearrangement joins TRBV5-1 to TRBJ2-7; D not certain. The DNA for the CDR3 is TGCGCCAGCAGCTACCCGGACCAGCCTGGGGAGCAGTACTTC. Translation gives CASSYPDQPGEQYF.